These 20 T cell receptor beta chains came from one sample sequenced in a study of shared clonotypes between healthy human individuals. Sequencing was performed with immunoSEQ multiplex PCR; in TCRdb, only in-frame clones are kept and a portion is missing. The data show about 1.5 million clones, 95% to 99% seen once. Source material: naive CD4+ T cells sorted from blood. Subset defined: CD45RA+ positively selected. All receptors come from a man aged 25 to 40 in good health.

The V call is TRBV11-2, the J call TRBJ1-4, with D tentatively TRBD1 (5 bases). Trimming cost V 5 bases and J 5 bases, with 12 bases left between them. This CDR3 region has 14 residues. Looked up from germline, CDR1 is SGHAT and CDR2 is FQNNGV. CDR3 sequence reads: CASSLRDPNEKLFF. In nucleotides, the CDR3 is TGTGCCAGCAGCCTCCGGGACCCAAATGAAAAACTGTTTTTT.

CDR3 region: CASRGLAGSGGTQYF. As DNA, the CDR3 is TGTGCCAGCAGAGGACTAGCGGGGTCTGGGGGGACCCAGTACTTC. This chain connects TRBV27 to TRBJ2-5, with 12 bases aligning to TRBD2. The CDR3 spans 15 residues. Per the germline V gene, CDR1 is MNHEY and CDR2 is SMNVEV (reference sequence). The trim removed 6 bases at V and 7 bases at J, leaving 9 bases unmatched.

The CDR3 DNA follows: TGTGCCAGTAGTATATCAGTCCACTGGGAGCAGTTCTTC. Protein sequence: CASSISVHWEQFF. The chain uses TRBV19 and TRBJ2-1; D not resolved. Germline values: CDR1 LNHDA, CDR2 SQIVND (reference sequence). This CDR3 has 13 residues. V was pared by 2 bases and J by 10 bases, with 12 bases between.

This chain connects TRBV7-9 to TRBJ2-7; D is unclear. V gave up 1 base and J gave up 7 bases, with 5 bases separating them. Germline lookup yields CDR1 SEHNR and CDR2 FQNEAQ (reference sequence). The CDR3 has 11 amino acids. CDR3 sequence: CASSLGEEQYF. The CDR3 DNA follows: TGTGCCAGCAGCTTAGGGGAAGAGCAGTACTTC.

The chain is built from TRBV5-8 and TRBJ1-5; TRBD1 agrees at 8 bases. This CDR3 spans 16 amino acids. Per the germline V gene, CDR1 is SGHTS and CDR2 is YDEGEE. The trim removed 4 bases at V and 5 bases at J, leaving 11 bases unmatched. Here the CDR3 reads CASSVGTGGRDQPQHF. CDR3 bases: TGTGCCAGCAGCGTTGGGACAGGCGGAAGGGATCAGCCCCAGCATTTT.

The genes are TRBV27 and TRBJ2-3; D uncertain. Germline CDR1 and CDR2: MNHEY and SMNVEV (reference sequence). V dropped 1 base and J dropped 1 base, with 6 bases sitting between them. The CDR3 is made up of 14 amino acids. This chain's CDR3 is CASSLWVGTDTQYF. Written as DNA, the CDR3 is TGTGCCAGCAGTTTATGGGTAGGCACAGATACGCAGTATTTT.

The J gene is TRBJ2-2, the V gene TRBV7-3; D not certain. Trimming pared 5 bases from V and 8 bases from J, leaving 9 bases between. The CDR3 is 12 residues long. Looked up from germline, CDR1 is SGHTA and CDR2 is FQGTGA. DNA of the CDR3: TGTGCCAGCAGCCGCTACGGGGGGGAGCTGTTTTTT. Translating it yields CASSRYGGELFF.

The chain employs TRBV5-1 and TRBJ2-1; D unresolved. From germline, CDR1 is SGHRS and CDR2 YFSETQ. The CDR3 consists of 14 residues. V was shortened by 4 bases and J by 8 bases, with 16 bases between the two germline ends. The chain's CDR3 is CASSAEFQIHEQFF. CDR3 in DNA: TGCGCCAGCAGCGCGGAATTTCAGATTCATGAGCAGTTCTTC.

The rearrangement links TRBV18 to TRBJ1-3, with D perhaps matching TRBD1 (6 bases). The germline V and J ends were trimmed by 2 bases and 0 bases, with 11 bases remaining between them. CDR3 length: 16 residues. Germline V gives CDR1 KGHSH, CDR2 LQKENI. The CDR3 reads CASSPTTGSSGNTIYF. CDR3 in DNA: TGTGCCAGCTCACCAACAACAGGGAGCTCTGGAAACACCATATATTTT.

CDR3 DNA sequence: TGTGCCAGCAGTCCCTTGGACAGGGCCGGCTACAATGAGCAGTTCTTC. This gives the protein CASSPLDRAGYNEQFF. The gene calls are TRBV27 and TRBJ2-1; 8 bases agree with TRBD1. The CDR3 is made up of 16 amino acids. Looked up from germline, CDR1 is MNHEY and CDR2 is SMNVEV (reference sequence). J was trimmed by 3 bases and V by 5 bases; bases with no gene match: 9.

In the case of this clone: Other DNA sequences in this specimen translate into the identical CDR3. This rearrangement joins TRBV28 to TRBJ2-1; D gene ambiguous. There are 11 residues in the CDR3. The germline CDR1 and CDR2 sequences are MDHEN and SYDVKM. V lost 5 bases and J 9 bases, leaving 8 bases between the germline ends. CDR3 region: CASSLGSEQFF. The CDR3 DNA follows: TGTGCCAGCAGTCTAGGTTCTGAGCAGTTCTTC. The whole variable domain, filled in from reference TRBV28 and TRBJ2-1, reads DVKVTQSSRYLVKRTGEKVFLECVQDMDHENMFWYRQDPGLGLRLIYFSYDVKMKEKGDIPEGYSVSREKKERFSLILESASTNQTSMYLCASSLGSEQFFGPGTRLTVL.

V usage is TRBV5-1 and J usage is TRBJ2-7; TRBD2 matches at 7 bases. The V and J ends lost 1 base and 4 bases, in that order; junction bases with no gene match: 5. This CDR3 is 14 amino acids long. CDR1 SGHRS and CDR2 YFSETQ come from the germline V gene. CDR3 DNA: TGCGCCAGCAGCTTGAACGCGGGAGTTTACGAGCAGTACTTC. It specifies CASSLNAGVYEQYF.

The chain carries TRBV7-2 and TRBJ2-3, with 8 bases lining up with TRBD2. From germline, CDR1 is SGHTA and CDR2 FQGNSA. Trimming removed 4 bases from V and 0 bases from J; junction bases left unmatched: 9. The CDR3 loop spans 17 amino acids. CDR3 sequence reads: CASSSRTSGGSTDTQYF. The CDR3 DNA follows: TGTGCCAGCAGCTCCCGCACCAGCGGGGGAAGCACAGATACGCAGTATTTT.

As concerns this clone: The sample holds other DNA sequences that translate to the same CDR3. The chain couples TRBV5-1 to TRBJ1-4; D remains unclear. Germline V gene data show CDR1 as SGHRS and CDR2 as YFSETQ. The CDR3 sequence is 14 residues long. Trimming removed 0 bases at V and 3 bases at J, with 6 bases between. For the CDR3, the DNA is TGCGCCAGCAGCTTGGAGGCAGCTAATGAAAAACTGTTTTTT. It specifies CASSLEAANEKLFF. Based on the CDR3 plus reference TRBV5-1 and TRBJ1-4, the full variable domain is KAGVTQTPRYLIKTRGQQVTLSCSPISGHRSVSWYQQTPGQGLQFLFEYFSETQRNKGNFPGRFSGRQFSNSRSEMNVSTLELGDSALYLCASSLEAANEKLFFGSGTQLSVL.

This chain links TRBV7-6 with TRBJ2-2; D is uncertain. This CDR3 is 16 amino acids long. Germline CDR1 is SGHVS and CDR2 is FNYEAQ. Trimming stripped 5 bases from V and 4 bases from J, with 17 bases between. The CDR3 spells CASSPGPTKGTGELFF. DNA of the CDR3: TGTGCCAGCAGCCCCGGGCCCACCAAGGGCACCGGGGAGCTGTTTTTT. Filled out from reference TRBV7-6 and TRBJ2-2, the complete variable domain reads GAGVSQSPRYKVTKRGQDVALRCDPISGHVSLYWYRQALGQGPEFLTYFNYEAQQDKSGLPNDRFSAERPEGSISTLTIQRTEQRDSAMYRCASSPGPTKGTGELFFGEGSRLTVL.

The V and J genes are TRBV5-1 and TRBJ2-7; 12 bases fit TRBD2. CDR3 size: 15 residues. The V gene's germline CDR1 is SGHRS and CDR2 YFSETQ. Trimming at V came to 4 bases and at J to 3 bases, leaving 5 bases not matched to a gene. The DNA of the CDR3 is TGCGCCAGCAGCCCAATACTAGCGGGAGGCTACGAGCAGTACTTC. Its translation is CASSPILAGGYEQYF. The entire variable domain, with the rest obtained from reference TRBV5-1 and TRBJ2-7, is as follows: KAGVTQTPRYLIKTRGQQVTLSCSPISGHRSVSWYQQTPGQGLQFLFEYFSETQRNKGNFPGRFSGRQFSNSRSEMNVSTLELGDSALYLCASSPILAGGYEQYFGPGTRLTVT.

The chain employs TRBV19 and TRBJ1-1, with D unresolved. The CDR3 length is 13 residues. V was shortened by 6 bases and J by 12 bases, with 20 bases between the two germline ends. CDR1 and CDR2 (germline): LNHDA, SQIVND (reference sequence). CDR3: CASSTTMERWPFF. The CDR3 DNA reads as TGTGCCAGTAGCACGACAATGGAACGTTGGCCTTTCTTT.

This clone appeared once. The J gene is TRBJ2-5, the V gene TRBV9; no clear D. Deletions cut 0 bases from V and 3 bases from J, with 15 bases between. This CDR3 has 16 residues. CDR1 and CDR2 from the germline V gene are SGDLS and YYNGEE. In DNA, the CDR3 is TGTGCCAGCAGCGTAGCTGAGCCCAGTGGGAAAGAGACCCAGTACTTC. Protein: CASSVAEPSGKETQYF.

The chain uses TRBV4-1 and TRBJ2-1, with 9 bases aligning to TRBD2. CDR1 is MGHRA and CDR2 is YSYEKL in the germline V gene. V dropped 7 bases and J dropped 6; count of bases not matched to a gene: 16. This CDR3 is 17 amino acids long. CDR3 nucleotides: TGCGCCAGCACCACAGTCCTCCTAGCGGGATTCCGCAATGAGCAGTTCTTC. Its translation: CASTTVLLAGFRNEQFF.

The chain couples TRBV5-1 to TRBJ2-3; TRBD2 aligns across 15 bases. This CDR3 is built from 17 residues. V was clipped by 3 bases and J by 6 bases; unmatched bases: 8. CDR1 SGHRS and CDR2 YFSETQ come from the germline V gene. The DNA for the CDR3 is TGCGCCAGCAGCTACGGACTAGCGGGAGGGTCTTTTGATACGCAGTATTTT. It specifies CASSYGLAGGSFDTQYF.